This passage covers 22 T cell receptor beta chains from one sample sequenced in a study of tumor-infiltrating lymphocytes in primary liver carcinoma. A constant-region primer served to make TCR beta cDNA from roughly 480 ng total RNA. Slightly modified ARM-PCR, run as three nested multiplex PCR rounds, produced the TCR beta libraries. Primers for the first two PCR rounds were TRBV1-TRBV30 forward primers and a C-beta reverse primer (roughly 10 cycles per round). MiXCR, applied by TCRdb to the multiplex PCR reads, yields one record per CDR3 protein. The data show about 99,000 distinct CDR3 sequences, around three quarters seen once. DNA and RNA were both co-extracted from roughly 18-30 mg of bulk tissue that had not been sorted. The sample comprised liver tumor tissue from sampling region 5. The sample's subset: tumor region T5, tumor centre. The receptors shown here come from a woman aged 55-70 years with primary liver carcinoma and hepatitis B virus infection.

On this clonotype itself: Because it lacks the conserved phenylalanine or tryptophan at the end, this CDR3 is likely a read error. J is TRBJ2-1 and V is TRBV28, with D perhaps TRBD2 (5 bases). This CDR3 contains 16 residues. V lost 4 bases, J lost 13 bases, and 26 bases lay in between. Germline V lookup: CDR1 MDHEN, CDR2 SYDVKM. As DNA, the CDR3 is TGTGCCAGCAGTTCAGTGTTTATCGACGGGGTAGAGACCCAGTTCATC. It translates to CASSSVFIDGVETQFI.

In the case of this clonotype: Possible read error: a much larger clone is one base away. The chain joins TRBV20-1 to TRBJ2-5; D is ambiguous. The CDR3 totals 14 residues. V was pared by 3 bases and J by 5 bases, with 16 bases between. Germline CDR1 DFQATT, CDR2 SNEGSKA (reference sequence). The CDR3 spells CSARSIGNIETQYF. The CDR3 DNA sequence: TGCAGTGCTAGGAGTATAGGGAACATTGAGACCCAGTACTTC.

The CDR3 reads CASITGGQKGYTF. CDR3 DNA: TGTGCCAGTATTACGGGGGGACAGAAGGGCTACACCTTC. The V gene is TRBV6-6, the J gene TRBJ1-2; 7 nucleotides agree with TRBD1. CDR1 is MNHNY, CDR2 SVGAGI, per germline (reference sequence). The CDR3 runs to 13 residues. V was pared by 9 bases and J by 8 bases, with 12 bases of the junction left unmatched.

This rearrangement joins TRBV11-2 to TRBJ2-1, with 14 bases lining up with TRBD2. Germline V gives CDR1 SGHAT, CDR2 FQNNGV. Losses at the gene ends were 5 bases for V and 9 bases for J; bases not matched to a gene: 9. The CDR3 extends over 16 amino acids. As DNA, the CDR3 is TGTGCCAGCAGCAGGAGACTAGCGGGAGGGCCGCTTGAGCAGTTCTTC. The encoded protein is CASSRRLAGGPLEQFF.

A remark on this clonotype: This may stem from a read error, because a much larger clone lies one nucleotide away. The chain combines TRBV5-6 with TRBJ1-2, with 10 bases matching TRBD1. Trimming at V came to 4 bases and at J to 4 bases, leaving 7 bases not matched to a gene. The CDR3 contains 15 residues. Germline CDR1 SGHDT, CDR2 YYEEEE. CDR3 DNA sequence: TGTGCCAGCAGCCCGGACAGGGGGTTCGGCTATGGCTACACCTTC. It translates to CASSPDRGFGYGYTF.

This clonotype was recorded many times. The rearrangement links TRBV6-1 to TRBJ1-5; possibly TRBD1 for D (5 bases). Germline CDR1 and CDR2: MNHNS and SASEGT. This CDR3 comprises 16 residues. V lost 4 bases to trimming and J lost 3 bases, with 16 bases between them. CDR3 coding DNA: TGTGCCAGCAGTGTTTTGCACACAGGAATCAATCAGCCCCAGCATTTT. Translated: CASSVLHTGINQPQHF.

There are many counts of this clonotype. The chain links TRBV11-2 to TRBJ2-7, with 11 nucleotides matching TRBD1. The CDR3 is 17 residues long. Trimming removed 4 bases from V and 4 bases from J; junction bases left unmatched: 12. Germline CDR1 SGHAT, CDR2 FQNNGV. The CDR3 nucleotides are TGTGCCAGCAGCTGGAACGCGGGACAGGGGGGCCGTTACGAGCAGTACTTC. This codes for CASSWNAGQGGRYEQYF. Combining the CDR3 with reference TRBV11-2 and TRBJ2-7 gives the whole variable domain EAGVAQSPRYKIIEKRQSVAFWCNPISGHATLYWYQQILGQGPKLLIQFQNNGVVDDSQLPKDRFSAERLKGVDSTLKIQPAKLEDSAVYLCASSWNAGQGGRYEQYFGPGTRLTVT.

Turning to this clonotype: The CDR3 does not close with the conserved phenylalanine or tryptophan, likely indicating a read error. This chain links TRBV6-5 with TRBJ1-1, with D perhaps matching TRBD1 (5 bases). Germline CDR1 MNHEY, CDR2 SVGAGI. The CDR3 totals 15 residues. Trimming took 0 bases from V and 7 from J, leaving 15 bases between them. In DNA, the CDR3 is TGTGCCAGCAGTTACTCGGGTAGGGGAGGGATTGAAGCTTTCCTT. Amino acid sequence: CASSYSGRGGIEAFL.

Remarks on this clonotype: No DNA is shown, since the ends of the CDR3 on it are uncertain; the CDR3 is the one TCRdb lists. The rearrangement uses TRBV6-6 and TRBJ2-2; the table names TRBD2, a call not compared with the DNA. Inclusive of both ends, the CDR3 amounts to 15 amino acids. Germline values: CDR1 MNHNY, CDR2 SVGAGI (reference sequence). The CDR3 loop reads CASSYVAGGAGELSF.

This clonotype appeared once. Compared with germline, one end of the junction differs, possibly owing to a read error. The CDR3 reads CASSPLPGQGGTGGLLF. The CDR3 region has the DNA TGTGCCAGCAGCCCCCTTCCCGGACAGGGTGGTACCGGGGGGCTGCTTTTT. This chain joins TRBV11-2 and TRBJ2-2; TRBD1 might be the D (8 bases). In germline, CDR1 is SGHAT, CDR2 FQNNGV. The CDR3 has 17 residues.

As regards this clonotype: It is likely a read error, because the conserved phenylalanine at the end of the CDR3 is missing. The CDR3, as DNA: TGCAGCGTCGGACGGCCTCAAGAGACCCAGTACGTC. As protein: CSVGRPQETQYV. J is TRBJ2-5 and V is TRBV29-1; no clear D gene. The CDR3 loop spans 12 amino acids. V lost 6 bases and J lost 2, with 10 bases in between. Germline V gene sequence: CDR1 SQVTM, CDR2 ANQGSEA.

Comment on this clonotype: At one end the junction does not follow the germline gene, possibly because of a read error. V and J are TRBV4-1 and TRBJ1-4, with D unclear. There are 18 residues in the CDR3. Germline CDR1 is MGHRA and CDR2 is YSYEKL. Here the CDR3 reads CASSQGMRPTDSNEKLFF. The CDR3 region has the DNA TGCGCCAGCAGTCAAGGAATGAGGCCAACGGACTCGAATGAAAAACTGTTTTTT.

As concerns this clonotype: Its ends do not fully match the called genes, so a read error is possible. The CDR3 is CASCQDGSGTGNTEAFF. The CDR3 DNA reads TGCGCCAGCTGCCAAGATGGGTCGGGGACAGGGAACACTGAAGCTTTCTTT. V usage is TRBV4-1 and J usage is TRBJ1-1; 8 nucleotides line up with TRBD1. CDR3 length equals 17 residues. Germline V gene lookup returns CDR1 MGHRA and CDR2 YSYEKL.

For this clonotype: A single base separates this from a much larger clone, so it may be a read error. The chain has TRBV5-4 and TRBJ2-7; D not resolved. V gave up 4 bases and J gave up 2 bases, with 16 bases separating them. The CDR3 runs to 15 residues. Germline V CDR1 and CDR2: SGHNT, YYREEE (reference sequence). This CDR3 reads CASSMVARGAYEQYF. The CDR3 bases are TGTGCCAGCAGCATGGTTGCTCGTGGAGCCTACGAGCAGTACTTC.

As concerns this clonotype: With a much larger clone just one base away, this may be a read error. The V gene is TRBV28, the J gene TRBJ1-6, with 7 bases fitting TRBD1. The ends lost 6 bases at V and 15 bases at J; junction bases unmatched: 8. CDR1 and CDR2 from the germline V gene are MDHEN and SYDVKM. CDR3 length equals 12 residues. CDR3 nucleotides: TGTGCCAGCAGAGACAGGGACACACTCCTCCACTTT. Amino acid sequence: CASRDRDTLLHF.

This clonotype has ten or more counts. V gene TRBV4-2 combines with J gene TRBJ2-7; TRBD1 aligns across 9 bases. This CDR3 is 14 amino acids long. Trimming removed 3 bases from V and 6 bases from J; junction bases left unmatched: 6. CDR1 is LGHNA and CDR2 is YNFKEQ in the germline V gene. The CDR3 reads CASSHSGTGSEQYF. Here the CDR3 DNA reads TGTGCCAGCAGCCACTCCGGGACAGGGAGCGAGCAGTACTTC.

On this clonotype: Since no conserved phenylalanine or tryptophan closes the CDR3, a read error is the likely cause. V and J are TRBV11-3 and TRBJ2-2; D might be TRBD1 (6 bases). The germline CDR1 and CDR2 sequences are SGHNT and YENEEA. The CDR3 is made up of 15 amino acids. CDR3 sequence reads: CASSLGGRPTGELFL. The CDR3 DNA reads as TGCGCCAGCAGCTTAGGGGGACGGCCCACCGGGGAGCTGTTTCTT.

Comment on this clonotype: The junction shows a germline mismatch at one end, possibly a read error. V and J are TRBV6-4 and TRBJ2-4, with TRBD2 matching over 9 bases. This CDR3 has 17 residues. The V gene's germline CDR1 is MRHNA and CDR2 SNTAGT. The CDR3 nucleotides are TGTGCCAGCAGTTACTCGAGAGGCGGGAGGGCCAAAAACACTCAGTACTTC. This sequence encodes CASSYSRGGRAKNTQYF.

The V gene is TRBV7-9, the J gene TRBJ2-1, with 7 positions matching TRBD2. Germline lookup yields CDR1 SEHNR and CDR2 FQNEAQ (reference sequence). The CDR3 loop spans 15 amino acids. V shed 4 bases and J 6 bases; nucleotides not matched to a gene: 9. CDR3 in amino acids: CASSSSETSPNEQFF. The CDR3 DNA reads as TGTGCCAGCAGCTCCTCCGAGACTAGCCCCAATGAGCAGTTCTTC.

This clonotype was observed once. Lacking the conserved final phenylalanine or tryptophan, this CDR3 likely reflects a read error. This sequence joins TRBV29-1 and TRBJ2-3, with D maybe TRBD2 (5 bases). Trimming left V 3 bases short and J 5 bases short, with 9 bases between. Germline values: CDR1 SQVTM, CDR2 ANQGSEA. The CDR3 spans 12 residues. The DNA for the CDR3 is TGCAGCGTTGAGACCGGGGTAGATACGCAGTATCTT. Translation gives CSVETGVDTQYL.

Points on this clonotype: This may arise from a read error, as a much more abundant clone is one base away. It is likely a read error, because the conserved phenylalanine at the end of the CDR3 is missing. The chain joins TRBV5-1 to TRBJ2-7; 9 bases are shared with TRBD2. Per germline, CDR1 SGHRS and CDR2 YFSETQ. The CDR3 contains 15 residues. J was trimmed by 2 bases and V by 4 bases; bases with no gene match: 7. For the CDR3, the DNA is TGCGCCAGCAGCACCAGCGGGACTAGCACCTACGAGCAGTACTTA. It is translated as CASSTSGTSTYEQYL.

For this clonotype: One junction end disagrees with the germline gene, perhaps due to a read error. The gene calls are TRBV29-1 and TRBJ1-2, with D perhaps matching TRBD1 (5 bases). The germline CDR1 and CDR2 sequences are SQVTM and ANQGSEA. This CDR3 region has 14 residues. CDR3 in DNA: TGCAACGTTGTCCGGGGGATGGGCGCTCGCGGCTACACCTTC. Protein: CNVVRGMGARGYTF. The variable domain in full, with the rest retrieved from reference TRBV29-1 and TRBJ1-2, is SAVISQKPSRDICQRGTSLTIQCQVDSQVTMMFWYRQQPGQSLTLIATANQGSEATYESGFVIDKFPISRPNLTFSTLTVSNMSPEDSSIYLCNVVRGMGARGYTFGSGTRLTVV.